One and the same sample provided the 31 T cell receptor beta chains below, sequenced in a study of blood T cell repertoires in COVID-19. This table comes from immunoSEQ multiplex PCR, and its TCRdb copy is limited to in-frame clones, with some not included. Of 200,000 to 250,000 clones in the sample, 80% to 90% were seen once. Sequencing input: PBMCs or T cells enriched from blood (not recorded which). The receptors originated from a man aged 50 to 59 who had been exposed to COVID-19.

The CDR3 loop is CASSYPGGNTEAFF. The CDR3 nucleotides read TGTGCCAGCAGTTACCCAGGGGGGAACACTGAAGCTTTCTTT. V usage is TRBV6-5 and J usage is TRBJ1-1; 7 nucleotides agree with TRBD1. V gave up 2 bases and J gave up 1 base; unmatched junction bases: 1. There are 14 residues in the CDR3. CDR1 is MNHEY, CDR2 SVGAGI, per germline.

This clone appeared a single time. This chain connects TRBV28 to TRBJ1-1, with 10 nucleotides matching TRBD1. The V segment lost 6 bases and the J segment 5 bases; nucleotides outside the gene matches: 6. CDR1 MDHEN and CDR2 SYDVKM come from the germline V gene. This CDR3 is 14 amino acids long. The CDR3 DNA is TGTGCCAGCAGACGGGGACAGGGGCTGACTGAAGCTTTCTTT. Protein: CASRRGQGLTEAFF.

The chain recombines TRBV27 with TRBJ2-2; maybe TRBD2 (7 bases). This CDR3 contains 14 residues. CDR1 and CDR2 (germline): MNHEY, SMNVEV (reference sequence). The V end lost 7 bases, the J end lost 5 bases, and 14 bases lay between the germline ends. DNA of the CDR3: TGTGCCAGCACCGAGGGGGGGTATACCGGGGAGCTGTTTTTT. It specifies CASTEGGYTGELFF.

The V gene is TRBV5-6, the J gene TRBJ1-6; D gene uncertain. The ends were cut back, 2 bases at V and 9 bases at J, with 12 bases in the middle. CDR1 is SGHDT, CDR2 YYEEEE, per germline. The CDR3 covers 14 residues. The CDR3 DNA reads TGTGCCAGCAGCTTTTTTCGAGCAGGTTCACCCCTCCACTTT. It encodes CASSFFRAGSPLHF.

The rearrangement links TRBV2 to TRBJ2-7; TRBD2 is a possible D gene (5 bases). V lost 6 bases and J lost 2, with 11 bases in between. The CDR3 covers 13 residues. Per the germline V gene, CDR1 is SNHLY and CDR2 is FYNNEI. The CDR3 DNA reads TGTGCCAGCAGCCCCGGGGTGGCCTACGAGCAGTACGTC. This sequence encodes CASSPGVAYEQYV.

The chain combines TRBV5-1 with TRBJ2-1, with D unclear. Per the germline V gene, CDR1 is SGHRS and CDR2 is YFSETQ. The V and J ends lost 4 bases and 2 bases respectively, with 10 bases between them. The length of the CDR3 is 14 residues. This CDR3 is CASSLQVAYNEQFF. The CDR3 nucleotides are TGCGCCAGCAGCCTCCAGGTCGCCTACAATGAGCAGTTCTTC.

In this sample, this clone turned up once. The chain links TRBV28 to TRBJ1-1; no firm D call. The CDR3 spans 13 residues. Deletions cut 7 bases from V and 1 base from J, with 10 bases between. Germline V CDR1 and CDR2: MDHEN, SYDVKM. The CDR3 coding sequence is TGTGCCAGCAATACACCAGGGAACACTGAAGCTTTCTTT. Translating gives CASNTPGNTEAFF.

V and J are TRBV11-2 and TRBJ2-5; D is unclear. The CDR3 totals 13 residues. V shed 5 bases and J shed 5 bases, with 12 bases lying between them. CDR1 and CDR2 from the germline V gene are SGHAT and FQNNGV. The CDR3 DNA sequence: TGTGCCAGCAGCCTCCAATGGCGGGAGACCCAGTACTTC. Translated, it gives CASSLQWRETQYF.

The J gene is TRBJ1-5, the V gene TRBV28, with TRBD1 matching over 9 bases. After removal of 6 bases from V and 6 bases from J, the junction contained 15 bases not matched to a gene. The CDR3 sequence is 17 residues long. The germline CDR1 and CDR2 sequences are MDHEN and SYDVKM. Here the CDR3 reads CASRRTGARVPIQPQHF. In DNA form, the CDR3 reads TGTGCCAGCAGACGGACAGGGGCCCGGGTCCCAATTCAGCCCCAGCATTTT.

The chain has TRBV5-6 and TRBJ1-1; 10 bases line up with TRBD1. Germline CDR1 SGHDT, CDR2 YYEEEE. The CDR3 runs 15 residues. The V segment lost 4 bases and the J segment 4 bases; nucleotides outside the gene matches: 7. CDR3 region: CASSSRDRGTTEAFF. Written as DNA, the CDR3 is TGTGCCAGCAGCAGCCGGGACAGGGGAACCACTGAAGCTTTCTTT.

The chain has TRBV5-1 and TRBJ1-6, with a possible D match to TRBD1 (6 bases). CDR1 SGHRS and CDR2 YFSETQ come from the germline V gene. Trimming pared 0 bases from V and 2 bases from J, leaving 6 bases between. This CDR3 has 15 amino acids. The CDR3 DNA sequence: TGCGCCAGCAGCTTGGAGGGGGCCTATAATTCACCCCTCCACTTT. The encoded protein is CASSLEGAYNSPLHF.

The chain has TRBV7-8 and TRBJ2-1, with 7 bases aligning to TRBD1. Per germline, CDR1 SGHVS and CDR2 FQNEAQ. Trimming took 5 bases from V and 9 from J; bases not matched to a gene: 4. CDR3 length: 12 amino acids. This CDR3 reads CASSLGQPEQFF. The DNA of the CDR3 is TGTGCCAGCAGCCTGGGACAGCCTGAGCAGTTCTTC.

The chain combines TRBV12-5 with TRBJ1-5; 9 positions agree with TRBD1. Germline loops: CDR1 LGHNT, CDR2 FRNRAP. The length of the CDR3 is 19 residues. Trimming at V came to 2 bases and at J to 0 bases, leaving 11 bases not matched to a gene. Here the CDR3 DNA reads TGTGCTAGTGGTTTGCCACCGGGACAGGGACGACATAGCAATCAGCCCCAGCATTTT. Translated: CASGLPPGQGRHSNQPQHF.

The chain links TRBV6-5 to TRBJ1-1; a possible D gene is TRBD1 (6 bases). Germline V gene lookup returns CDR1 MNHEY and CDR2 SVGAGI. V was pared by 4 bases and J by 3 bases, with 9 bases between. This CDR3 region has 13 residues. CDR3 protein: CASSFNRDTEAFF. CDR3 bases: TGTGCCAGCAGTTTCAACAGGGACACTGAAGCTTTCTTT.

V and J are TRBV4-1 and TRBJ1-1; possible D gene TRBD1, 5 bases. With 4 bases removed from V and 0 bases from J, the gap between germline ends came to 9 bases. Germline CDR1 is MGHRA and CDR2 is YSYEKL. The CDR3 runs to 14 residues. CDR3 protein: CASSLMTVNTEAFF. The CDR3 DNA sequence: TGCGCCAGCAGCCTAATGACAGTGAACACTGAAGCTTTCTTT.

This clone has only a few counts. V usage is TRBV5-1 and J usage is TRBJ1-2, with 8 bases matching TRBD1. This CDR3 has 14 amino acids. J lost 3 bases, V lost 4 bases, and 5 bases had no gene match. Germline lookup yields CDR1 SGHRS and CDR2 YFSETQ. The CDR3 sequence: CASSTGQEDYGYTF. CDR3 DNA: TGCGCCAGCAGCACGGGACAGGAAGACTATGGCTACACCTTC.

This chain connects TRBV7-3 to TRBJ2-5, with 8 bases that match TRBD1. The trim removed 1 base at V and 1 base at J, leaving 5 bases unmatched. Germline assignment: CDR1 SGHTA and CDR2 FQGTGA. CDR3 length: 16 amino acids. The CDR3 nucleotides are TGTGCCAGCAGCTTAATCCCAGGGGGCTTCCAAGAGACCCAGTACTTC. Amino acid sequence: CASSLIPGGFQETQYF. The variable domain in full, with the rest retrieved from reference TRBV7-3 and TRBJ2-5, is GAGVSQTPSNKVTEKGKYVELRCDPISGHTALYWYRQSLGQGPEFLIYFQGTGAADDSGLPNDRFFAVRPEGSVSTLKIQRTERGDSAVYLCASSLIPGGFQETQYFGPGTRLLVL.

This clone was detected once. The V call is TRBV28, the J call TRBJ2-3; possibly TRBD2 for D (6 bases). Per germline, CDR1 MDHEN and CDR2 SYDVKM. The ends were cut back, 11 bases at V and 6 bases at J, with 15 bases in the middle. The CDR3 length is 12 residues. CDR3 loop: CACKEGLDTQYF. The CDR3 DNA follows: TGTGCCTGCAAGGAGGGTTTGGATACGCAGTATTTT.

In nucleotides, the CDR3 is TGTGCCAGCAGCCCCCGACAGGGGGCCGGCACTGAAGCTTTCTTT. Translated: CASSPRQGAGTEAFF. The chain joins TRBV11-2 to TRBJ1-1; 10 bases align to TRBD1. The CDR3 is 15 residues long. Germline V gene sequence: CDR1 SGHAT, CDR2 FQNNGV. Trimming removed 5 bases from V and 4 bases from J; junction bases left unmatched: 7.

The rearrangement links TRBV29-1 to TRBJ1-2; 7 bases fit TRBD1. The germline V gene has CDR1 SQVTM and CDR2 ANQGSEA. The V segment lost 7 bases and the J segment 1 base; nucleotides outside the gene matches: 3. There are 12 residues in the CDR3. The DNA of the CDR3 is TGCAGCGCGGGACAGTATAACTATGGCTACACCTTC. Translation: CSAGQYNYGYTF.

CDR3 in DNA: TGTGCCAGCAGCTTCAGGGGAGTGAATGGCTACACCTTC. It encodes CASSFRGVNGYTF. This rearrangement joins TRBV7-2 to TRBJ1-2, with D tentatively TRBD1 (6 bases). CDR1 is SGHTA, CDR2 FQGNSA, per germline. The CDR3 has 13 residues. The V gene lost 3 bases and the J gene lost 6 bases, with 11 bases spanning the gap.

The chain joins TRBV19 to TRBJ1-4, with D possibly TRBD1 on 5 matching bases. Germline V CDR1 and CDR2: LNHDA, SQIVND (reference sequence). With 9 bases removed from V and 4 bases from J, the gap between germline ends came to 15 bases. The CDR3 is made up of 14 amino acids. The CDR3 DNA reads as TGTGCCAGCAGATCGGGACTACTTAATGAAAAACTGTTTTTT. This codes for CASRSGLLNEKLFF.

This chain uses TRBV5-6 with TRBJ1-3, with D uncertain. Germline CDR1 SGHDT, CDR2 YYEEEE. The V end was cut by 4 bases, the J end by 0 bases, with 11 bases between. The CDR3 has 15 residues. The CDR3 bases are TGTGCCAGCAGCCCCCTCCGGAGCTCTGGAAACACCATATATTTT. Protein: CASSPLRSSGNTIYF.

J is TRBJ1-1 and V is TRBV3-1 (or the pseudogene TRBV3-2); maybe TRBD1 (6 bases). The CDR3 loop spans 13 amino acids. V gave up 4 bases and J gave up 3 bases, with 9 bases separating them. Germline CDR1 is LGHDT and CDR2 is YNNKEL (reference sequence). The CDR3 reads CASSRGGYTEAFF. The CDR3 nucleotides are TGTGCCAGCAGCCGAGGGGGTTACACTGAAGCTTTCTTT.

The V call is TRBV27, the J call TRBJ2-2; maybe TRBD2 (5 bases). Trimming removed 6 bases from V and 0 bases from J, with 23 bases in between. The CDR3 contains 19 residues. Per the germline V gene, CDR1 is MNHEY and CDR2 is SMNVEV (reference sequence). The CDR3 sequence is CASRLWPRAGSANTGELFF. The CDR3 coding sequence is TGTGCCAGCAGGCTATGGCCGAGGGCCGGATCCGCGAACACCGGGGAGCTGTTTTTT.

The chain has TRBV18 and TRBJ1-1; D call uncertain. V was pared by 0 bases and J by 2 bases, with 10 bases between. Germline V gene lookup returns CDR1 KGHSH and CDR2 LQKENI. The CDR3 spans 15 residues. CDR3 sequence (DNA): TGTGCCAGCTCACCACCGTCGGACTACAACACTGAAGCTTTCTTT. The encoded protein is CASSPPSDYNTEAFF.

V is TRBV28 and J is TRBJ1-5; TRBD1 agrees at 7 bases. J lost 5 bases, V lost 10 bases, and 5 bases had no gene match. Per the germline V gene, CDR1 is MDHEN and CDR2 is SYDVKM. The CDR3 runs 12 residues. As DNA, the CDR3 is TGTGCCACCGGGACAGCCTATCAGCCCCAGCATTTT. This sequence encodes CATGTAYQPQHF.

This chain uses TRBV6-5 with TRBJ1-5; D is perhaps TRBD1 (5 bases). CDR1 is MNHEY, CDR2 SVGAGI, per germline. V was trimmed by 7 bases and J by 0 bases, leaving 13 bases between them. This CDR3 spans 15 amino acids. The CDR3 DNA is TGTGCCAGCAAGCAGGGCGCGGCTAGCAATCAGCCCCAGCATTTT. Protein sequence: CASKQGAASNQPQHF.

This sequence joins TRBV5-4 and TRBJ1-2, with 7 bases identical to TRBD1. Germline trimming cut 4 bases from V and 1 base from J; bases unmatched to any gene: 7. The CDR3 is 15 amino acids. The germline gives CDR1 SGHNT, CDR2 YYREEE (reference sequence). The CDR3 sequence is CASSPPQGINYGYTF. For the CDR3, the DNA is TGTGCCAGCAGCCCGCCACAGGGGATTAACTATGGCTACACCTTC.

In its sample, this clone was seen once. The V call is TRBV28, the J call TRBJ1-5; 8 bases map to TRBD1. Germline assignment: CDR1 MDHEN and CDR2 SYDVKM. The length of the CDR3 is 19 residues. The V segment lost 2 bases and the J segment 5 bases; nucleotides outside the gene matches: 17. DNA for the CDR3: TGTGCCAGCAGTTTAAGCTGGACAGGGAGTTTTTACTCGGATCAGCCCCAGCATTTT. Translating gives CASSLSWTGSFYSDQPQHF.

The chain carries TRBV7-9 and TRBJ1-2, with D hard to call. Germline CDR1 is SEHNR and CDR2 is FQNEAQ (reference sequence). Trimming pared 3 bases from V and 5 bases from J, leaving 7 bases between. The CDR3 is made up of 12 amino acids. The CDR3 loop is CASSFTRYGYTF. In DNA form, the CDR3 reads TGTGCCAGCAGCTTTACGCGTTATGGCTACACCTTC.